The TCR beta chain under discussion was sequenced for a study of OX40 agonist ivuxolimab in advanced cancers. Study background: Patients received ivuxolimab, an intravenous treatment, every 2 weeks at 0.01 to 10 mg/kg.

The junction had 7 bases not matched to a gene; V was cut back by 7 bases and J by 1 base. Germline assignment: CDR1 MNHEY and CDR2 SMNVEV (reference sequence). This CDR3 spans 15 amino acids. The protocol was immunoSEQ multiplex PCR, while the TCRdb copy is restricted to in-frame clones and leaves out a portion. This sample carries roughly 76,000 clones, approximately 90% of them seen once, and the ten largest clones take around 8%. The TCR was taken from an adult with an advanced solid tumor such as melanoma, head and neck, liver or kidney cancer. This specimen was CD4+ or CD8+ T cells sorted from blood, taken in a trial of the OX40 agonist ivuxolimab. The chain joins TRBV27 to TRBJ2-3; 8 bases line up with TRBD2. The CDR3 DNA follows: TGTGCCAGCAAGATTCTTAGCGGGGGCACAGATACGCAGTATTTT. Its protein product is CASKILSGGTDTQYF.